The 29 T cell receptor beta chains reported below all come from one sample, sequenced in a study of cytomegalovirus exposure and HLA in healthy donors. PCR amplification relied on 60 Vbeta primers (plus 13 Jbeta primers). This table comes from immunoSEQ multiplex PCR, and its TCRdb copy is limited to in-frame clones, with some not included. The table shows some 190,000 clones, with around 80% occurring only once. Sequences were obtained from PBMCs. All receptors come from a man aged 18 to 30 in good health and CMV-seronegative.

The V call is TRBV27, the J call TRBJ2-7, with a tentative D call TRBD1 (7 bases). This CDR3 is built from 15 residues. V gave up 8 bases and J gave up 2 bases, with 19 bases separating them. Germline V gives CDR1 MNHEY, CDR2 SMNVEV (reference sequence). The DNA for the CDR3 is TGTGCCAGCGGAGGGACAGCCCGACCAACCTACGAGCAGTACTTC. Translated: CASGGTARPTYEQYF.

The V gene is TRBV7-8, the J gene TRBJ1-1; possibly TRBD1 for D (6 bases). Germline-derived CDR1 and CDR2 are SGHVS and FQNEAQ. Trimming shortened V by 5 bases and J by 4 bases, and 20 bases separated the two germline ends. The CDR3 spans 16 residues. The CDR3 coding sequence is TGTGCCAGCAGCACAGATAACGGGGGGCTAGGCACTGAAGCTTTCTTT. It translates to CASSTDNGGLGTEAFF.

The chain combines TRBV27 with TRBJ2-7; 9 nucleotides match TRBD1. The CDR3 consists of 19 residues. The germline V gene has CDR1 MNHEY and CDR2 SMNVEV (reference sequence). V lost 3 bases, J lost 3 bases, and 18 bases stayed unmatched. This CDR3 reads CASSFSHLLPGQGNYEQYF. Written as DNA, the CDR3 is TGTGCCAGCAGTTTTTCCCACCTACTACCGGGACAGGGAAACTACGAGCAGTACTTC.

The CDR3 is CASSEWDRTEAFF. The CDR3 DNA reads as TGTGCCAGCAGTGAATGGGACAGGACTGAAGCTTTCTTT. The chain employs TRBV25-1 and TRBJ1-1, with 8 bases matching TRBD1. CDR1 and CDR2 (germline): MGHDK, SYGVNS. The V gene end was trimmed by 1 base and the J gene end by 5 bases; junction bases not matched to a gene: 0. The CDR3 spans 13 residues.

This clone occurred once. The chain has TRBV28 and TRBJ2-7; no definite D call. The CDR3 is made up of 13 amino acids. Germline lookup yields CDR1 MDHEN and CDR2 SYDVKM. The germline V and J ends were trimmed by 6 bases and 0 bases, with 9 bases remaining between them. The chain's CDR3 is CASSKTYSYEQYF. The CDR3 DNA reads TGTGCCAGCAGCAAGACATACTCCTACGAGCAGTACTTC.

In this sample, this clone turned up a few times. The V and J genes are TRBV7-2 and TRBJ1-2; 8 bases are a match to TRBD1. The CDR3 spans 15 residues. The germline V gene encodes CDR1 SGHTA and CDR2 FQGNSA. Trimming cost V 2 bases and J 8 bases; bases outside gene matches: 10. CDR3 coding DNA: TGTGCCAGCAGCTTACAGGAGTCAGGGGGCAGGGGCTACACCTTC. Its translation is CASSLQESGGRGYTF.

The chain recombines TRBV2 with TRBJ2-2, with 10 bases fitting TRBD1. This CDR3 contains 15 residues. Germline CDR1 SNHLY, CDR2 FYNNEI. Germline trimming cut 5 bases from V and 5 bases from J; bases unmatched to any gene: 5. CDR3 nucleotides: TGTGCCAGCAGTCTTCGACAGGGGGCGACCGGGGAGCTGTTTTTT. It encodes CASSLRQGATGELFF.

The V gene is TRBV11-1, the J gene TRBJ2-5; weak D call: TRBD1 (5 bases). CDR1 is SGHAT and CDR2 is FQDESV in the germline V gene (reference sequence). The CDR3 contains 14 residues. V was shortened by 3 bases and J by 5 bases, with 13 bases between the two germline ends. The CDR3 DNA sequence: TGTGCCAGCAGCTTTAGGGGTCGGTGGGAGACCCAGTACTTC. As protein: CASSFRGRWETQYF.

The rearrangement uses TRBV6-1 and TRBJ1-5; D gene ambiguous. CDR3 length: 13 residues. CDR1 is MNHNS and CDR2 is SASEGT in the germline V gene. Trimming cost V 11 bases and J 3 bases, with 14 bases left between them. The DNA of the CDR3 is TGTGCCGTCCGGTTCGGGAACAATCAGCCCCAGCATTTT. Translation: CAVRFGNNQPQHF.

The genes are TRBV15 and TRBJ1-5, with a tentative D call TRBD1 (6 bases). Between the trimmed V and J ends, which lost 0 bases and 6 bases, there was a span of 15 bases. The CDR3 is made up of 16 amino acids. The germline V gene has CDR1 LNHNV and CDR2 YYDKDF (reference sequence). CDR3 sequence reads: CATSRDWGGQAQPQHF. CDR3 DNA: TGTGCCACCAGCAGAGATTGGGGGGGGCAGGCTCAGCCCCAGCATTTT.

The chain recombines TRBV7-3 with TRBJ2-3; 9 positions agree with TRBD2. The CDR3 spans 18 residues. Germline V lookup: CDR1 SGHTA, CDR2 FQGTGA. With V trimmed by 0 bases and J by 0 bases, 7 bases remained unmatched. This CDR3 is CASSLTAGGSPSTDTQYF. The CDR3 DNA is TGTGCCAGCAGCTTAACAGCGGGGGGTTCCCCTAGCACAGATACGCAGTATTTT.

This chain joins TRBV4-3 and TRBJ2-1, with D tentatively TRBD1 (5 bases). CDR1 LGHNA and CDR2 YSLEER come from the germline V gene. The CDR3 runs to 15 residues. Trimming took 8 bases from V and 4 from J, leaving 18 bases between them. The chain's CDR3 is CASGRPSPGYNEQFF. CDR3 DNA: TGCGCCAGCGGACGACCCTCTCCAGGGTACAATGAGCAGTTCTTC.

As to this clone: The junction departs from germline at one end; a sequencing error may be responsible. The chain links TRBV9 to TRBJ2-1, with TRBD2 identical over 14 bases. Germline V gene lookup returns CDR1 SGDLS and CDR2 YYNGEE. This CDR3 has 21 amino acids. CDR3 DNA sequence: TGTGCCAGAAGCGTAGCTCACAGGGGACTAGCGGGAGAAAGGCTGAGGAATGAGCAGTTCTTC. Translating it yields CARSVAHRGLAGERLRNEQFF.

The V and J genes are TRBV2 and TRBJ2-7; TRBD1 matches 8 bases. V dropped 6 bases and J dropped 2; count of bases not matched to a gene: 9. Germline assignment: CDR1 SNHLY and CDR2 FYNNEI. This CDR3 is 15 amino acids long. CDR3 coding DNA: TGTGCCAGCAGGCTTTTCCGGGACAGGCCCTACGAGCAGTACTTC. Protein: CASRLFRDRPYEQYF.

The chain carries TRBV30 and TRBJ2-7; the match to TRBD1 covers 8 bases. This CDR3 has 12 residues. V lost 4 bases and J lost 6; bases outside the gene matches: 5. Germline V gene data show CDR1 as GTSNPN and CDR2 as SVGIG (reference sequence). The CDR3 DNA sequence: TGTGCCTGGACGACAGGGGCTCTCGAGCAGTACTTC. Its translation is CAWTTGALEQYF.

J is TRBJ1-3 and V is TRBV30, with D maybe TRBD1 (6 bases). Germline V gene lookup returns CDR1 GTSNPN and CDR2 SVGIG (reference sequence). The CDR3 has 15 amino acids. V dropped 2 bases and J dropped 0 bases, with 11 bases sitting between them. The CDR3 DNA reads as TGTGCCTGGAGTTCCGGACAGCTCTCTGGAAACACCATATATTTT. This encodes CAWSSGQLSGNTIYF.

The chain is built from TRBV7-2 and TRBJ2-1; 9 positions match TRBD2. CDR1 and CDR2 from the germline V gene are SGHTA and FQGNSA. CDR3 length: 15 residues. J was trimmed by 6 bases and V by 5 bases; bases with no gene match: 8. The CDR3 nucleotides read TGTGCCAGCAGCGCAAAAGCGGGAGGTGTCAATGAGCAGTTCTTC. Its translation: CASSAKAGGVNEQFF. The full variable domain, rest sourced from reference TRBV7-2 and TRBJ2-1, is GAGVSQSPSNKVTEKGKDVELRCDPISGHTALYWYRQSLGQGLEFLIYFQGNSAPDKSGLPSDRFSAERTGGSVSTLTIQRTQQEDSAVYLCASSAKAGGVNEQFFGPGTRLTVL.

The CDR3 coding sequence is TGTGCCAGCAGCTTAGAGGGGCGGCTGGGCAACTATGGCTACACCTTC. The encoded protein is CASSLEGRLGNYGYTF. This chain joins TRBV11-3 and TRBJ1-2, with a tentative D call TRBD1 (5 bases). CDR1 and CDR2 from the germline V gene are SGHNT and YENEEA. CDR3 length equals 16 residues. V was cut by 0 bases and J by 2 bases, with 13 bases left in between.

This clone came up once. CDR3 DNA sequence: TGTGCCAGCAGCTTAGTTTTAGGGGATCCGAGCTACACCGGGGAGCTGTTTTTT. Protein: CASSLVLGDPSYTGELFF. The rearrangement links TRBV7-9 to TRBJ2-2; possibly TRBD1 for D (5 bases). CDR1 and CDR2 (germline): SEHNR, FQNEAQ (reference sequence). The ends were cut back, 1 base at V and 3 bases at J, with 18 bases in the middle. The CDR3 runs to 18 residues.

The rearrangement uses TRBV7-2 and TRBJ2-5, with TRBD2 identical over 12 bases. Germline V gene sequence: CDR1 SGHTA, CDR2 FQGNSA. V gave up 6 bases and J gave up 5 bases; unmatched junction bases: 10. This CDR3 is 16 amino acids long. The DNA of the CDR3 is TGTGCCAGCAGTTCTAGCGGGGGGGCCGGAAGGGAGACCCAGTACTTC. This codes for CASSSSGGAGRETQYF.

The chain recombines TRBV5-4 with TRBJ2-2, with D hard to call. The V gene lost 0 bases and the J gene lost 5 bases, with 5 bases spanning the gap. The germline V gene encodes CDR1 SGHNT and CDR2 YYREEE (reference sequence). This CDR3 spans 13 amino acids. The CDR3 loop is CASSLALTGELFF. CDR3 bases: TGTGCCAGCAGCTTGGCTTTAACCGGGGAGCTGTTTTTT.

The V call is TRBV7-6, the J call TRBJ2-7, with 7 positions matching TRBD2. The CDR3 runs 14 residues. Germline V lookup: CDR1 SGHVS, CDR2 FNYEAQ. Trimming removed 5 bases from V and 4 bases from J; junction bases left unmatched: 8. The CDR3 spells CASSPHASGYEQYF. The CDR3 bases are TGTGCCAGCAGCCCTCACGCTAGCGGTTACGAGCAGTACTTC.

The chain links TRBV7-8 to TRBJ2-5; D not certain. The J call may be incorrect, as the DNA end agrees better with TRBJ2-7. CDR3 length equals 16 residues. Germline V gene data show CDR1 as SGHVS and CDR2 as FQNEAQ. The CDR3 DNA reads TGTGCCAGCAGCTTACAGCCCGGGTCCCGCTCCTACGAGCAGTACTTC. It codes for CASSLQPGSRSYEQYF.

The J gene is TRBJ1-2, the V gene TRBV19; D not resolved. Germline V gives CDR1 LNHDA, CDR2 SQIVND (reference sequence). The V gene lost 3 bases and the J gene lost 7 bases, with 9 bases spanning the gap. CDR3 size: 12 residues. The CDR3 coding sequence is TGTGCCAGTAGTATCGGGGTGAGTGGCTACACCTTC. Translating it yields CASSIGVSGYTF. Full variable domain (missing parts from reference TRBV19 and TRBJ1-2): DGGITQSPKYLFRKEGQNVTLSCEQNLNHDAMYWYRQDPGQGLRLIYYSQIVNDFQKGDIAEGYSVSREKKESFPLTVTSAQKNPTAFYLCASSIGVSGYTFGSGTRLTVV.

The chain has TRBV4-3 and TRBJ2-1; 7 bases match TRBD2. The CDR3 is 14 residues long. CDR1 and CDR2 from the germline V gene are LGHNA and YSLEER. V shed 7 bases and J 8 bases; nucleotides not matched to a gene: 11. The CDR3 reads CASKGGRSGDEQFF. DNA of the CDR3: TGCGCCAGCAAGGGCGGGAGAAGCGGCGATGAGCAGTTCTTC.

The chain links TRBV4-2 to TRBJ2-1; 9 bases are shared with TRBD2. Germline assignment: CDR1 LGHNA and CDR2 YNFKEQ. The CDR3 sequence is 16 residues long. After removal of 0 bases from V and 4 bases from J, the junction contained 4 bases not matched to a gene. CDR3 sequence reads: CASSQEAGGYYNEQFF. In nucleotides, the CDR3 is TGTGCCAGCAGCCAAGAAGCGGGGGGATATTACAATGAGCAGTTCTTC.

The chain couples TRBV28 to TRBJ2-5; tentatively, D is TRBD2 (5 bases). The ends were cut back, 5 bases at V and 4 bases at J, with 14 bases in the middle. The CDR3 contains 14 residues. Germline V gives CDR1 MDHEN, CDR2 SYDVKM. Written as DNA, the CDR3 is TGTGCCAGCAGTCCCTGGGTAGCGACAGAGACCCAGTACTTC. It yields the protein CASSPWVATETQYF.

This clone was found once. The chain links TRBV11-3 to TRBJ2-2; 7 bases are a match to TRBD1. CDR3 length equals 15 residues. CDR1 SGHNT and CDR2 YENEEA come from the germline V gene. V shed 5 bases and J 5 bases; nucleotides not matched to a gene: 8. The CDR3 nucleotides are TGTGCCAGCAGCGCTGACAGGGCAGGGACCGGGGAGCTGTTTTTT. It yields the protein CASSADRAGTGELFF.

The V gene is TRBV5-1, the J gene TRBJ1-2; possible D gene TRBD1, 6 bases. CDR3 length: 12 amino acids. V was cut by 6 bases and J by 7 bases, with 13 bases left in between. From germline, CDR1 is SGHRS and CDR2 YFSETQ. In nucleotides, the CDR3 is TGCGCCAGCACGCGGGGGGCGGTTGGCTACACCTTC. As protein: CASTRGAVGYTF.